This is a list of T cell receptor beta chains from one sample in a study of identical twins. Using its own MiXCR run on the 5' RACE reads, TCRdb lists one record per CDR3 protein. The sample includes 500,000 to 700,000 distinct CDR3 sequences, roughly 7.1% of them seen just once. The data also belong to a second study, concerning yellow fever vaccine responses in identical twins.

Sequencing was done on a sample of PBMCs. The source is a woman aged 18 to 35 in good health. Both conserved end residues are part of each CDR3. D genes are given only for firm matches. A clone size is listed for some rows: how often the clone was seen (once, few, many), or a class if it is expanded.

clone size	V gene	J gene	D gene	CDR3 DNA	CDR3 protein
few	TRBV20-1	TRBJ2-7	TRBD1	TGCAGTGCTAGCAGGGGGAACGACGAGCAGTACTTC	CSASRGNDEQYF
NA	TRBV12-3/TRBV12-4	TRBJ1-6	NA	TGTGCCAGCAAACCGTCGTCTGGATGGGTAGGCGATTCACCCCTCCACTTT	CASKPSSGWVGDSPLHF
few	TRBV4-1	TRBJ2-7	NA	TGCGCCAGCAGCCAAGAGCCGTCAGGGGTAGTTGGCGAGCAGTACTTC	CASSQEPSGVVGEQYF
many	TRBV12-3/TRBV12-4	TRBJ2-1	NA	TGTGCCAGCAGTACACCGGAGCTCGGTGAGCAGTTCTTC	CASSTPELGEQFF
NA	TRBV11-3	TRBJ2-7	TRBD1	TGTGCCAGCAGTCTACCCGGGACAGGGCCCTACGAGCAGTACTTC	CASSLPGTGPYEQYF
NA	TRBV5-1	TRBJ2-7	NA	TGCGCCAGCAGCTTGTTGGCACAAAACGAGCAGTACTTC	CASSLLAQNEQYF
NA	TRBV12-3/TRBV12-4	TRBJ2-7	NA	TGTGCCAGCAGCGGTACACCCCTACAGGAGCAGTACTTC	CASSGTPLQEQYF
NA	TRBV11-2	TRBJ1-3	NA	TGTGCCAGCAGCGCAGATATCGCTGGAAACACCATATATTTT	CASSADIAGNTIYF
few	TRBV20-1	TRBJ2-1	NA	TGCAGTGCCCTACTGGGCAATGAGCAGTTCTTC	CSALLGNEQFF
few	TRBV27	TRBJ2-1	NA	TGTGCCAGCATCCGATTCCACGGGGGTCTCGATGAGCAGTTCTTC	CASIRFHGGLDEQFF
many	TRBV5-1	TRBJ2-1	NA	TGCGCCAGCAGCTTGACCTCTAACATTGGCAATGAGCAGTTCTTC	CASSLTSNIGNEQFF
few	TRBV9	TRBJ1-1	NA	TGTGCCAGCAGCTCCGGACGGAAAAACACTGAAGCTTTCTTT	CASSSGRKNTEAFF
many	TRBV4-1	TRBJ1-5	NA	TGCGCCAGCAGCCAAGACGTAGGCGTAAGGCAGCCCCAGCATTTT	CASSQDVGVRQPQHF
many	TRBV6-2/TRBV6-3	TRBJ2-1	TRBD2	TGTGCCAGCAGTACAGGACTAGCGGAGACTCACAATGAGCAGTTCTTC	CASSTGLAETHNEQFF
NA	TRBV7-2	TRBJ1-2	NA	TGTGCCAGCAGCCAGGGAGGTCAGAGCAACTATGGCTACACCTTC	CASSQGGQSNYGYTF
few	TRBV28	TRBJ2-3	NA	TGTGCCAGCAGTGCTGCCTTGGCAGATACGCAGTATTTT	CASSAALADTQYF
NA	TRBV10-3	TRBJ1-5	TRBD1	TGTGCCGTACAGGGGGCTGGGCAGCCCCAGCATTTT	CAVQGAGQPQHF
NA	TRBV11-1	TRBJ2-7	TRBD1	TGTGCCAGCAGCTTAGGCGTAGGGGGCAGGGGGACAACCTACGAGCAGTACTTC	CASSLGVGGRGTTYEQYF
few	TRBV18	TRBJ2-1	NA	TGTGCCAGCTCTCGACTGGGGGGCAGCTCCTACAATGAGCAGTTCTTC	CASSRLGGSSYNEQFF
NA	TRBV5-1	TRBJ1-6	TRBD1	TGCGCCAGCAGCTTGTCCCGGACAGGGTATAATTCACCCCTCCACTTT	CASSLSRTGYNSPLHF
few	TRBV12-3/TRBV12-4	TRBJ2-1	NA	TGTGCCAGCAGTTTGGCGGGGGCCGGTTACAATGAGCAGTTCTTC	CASSLAGAGYNEQFF
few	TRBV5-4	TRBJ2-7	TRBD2	TGTGCCAGCAGCCTATCCACTAGCGGGACATTTTACGAGCAGTACTTC	CASSLSTSGTFYEQYF
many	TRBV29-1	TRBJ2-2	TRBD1	TGCAGCGTTGAGTTCTCCGGGACAGGGACCGGGGAGCTGTTTTTT	CSVEFSGTGTGELFF
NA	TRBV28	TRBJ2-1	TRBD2	TGTGCCAGCAGTTTCGGGACTAGCCGGAGGAATGAGCAGTTCTTC	CASSFGTSRRNEQFF
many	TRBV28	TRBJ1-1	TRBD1	TGTGCCAGCAGGAAACCGGGACAGGGACCTGTTAACACTGAAGCTTTCTTT	CASRKPGQGPVNTEAFF
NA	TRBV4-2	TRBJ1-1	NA	TGTGCCAGCAGCCAGTCAGGGTTAGGGCCCGAAGCTTTCTTT	CASSQSGLGPEAFF
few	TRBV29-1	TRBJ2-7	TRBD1	TGCAGCGTTCTCCCGGGACAGGGGTCTAGGGAGCAGTACTTC	CSVLPGQGSREQYF
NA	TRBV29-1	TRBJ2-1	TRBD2	TGCAGCGCCATCCTACGGGGGGTCAATGAGCAGTTCTTC	CSAILRGVNEQFF
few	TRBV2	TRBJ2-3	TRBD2	TGTGCCAGCAGTTCCCGCGGGACTAGCAGGAGCACAGATACGCAGTATTTT	CASSSRGTSRSTDTQYF
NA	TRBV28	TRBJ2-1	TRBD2	TGTGCCAGCAGTTCGACTAGCGGGGGGCAGCGGGATGAGCAGTTCTTC	CASSSTSGGQRDEQFF
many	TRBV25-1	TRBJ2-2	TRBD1	TGTGCCACCTCACGACAGGGAAACACCGGGGAGCTGTTTTTT	CATSRQGNTGELFF
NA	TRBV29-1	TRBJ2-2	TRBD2	TGCAGCGCCGTGCTCATTAAGCGGGGGTTAACCGGGGAGCTGTTTTTT	CSAVLIKRGLTGELFF
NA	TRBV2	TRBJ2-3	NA	TGTGCCAGCAGTGAGGTATCTAGCGAAACGCAGTATTTT	CASSEVSSETQYF
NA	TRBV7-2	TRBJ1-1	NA	TGTGCCAGCAGCCTCTGGACAGTTATGAACACTGAAGCTTTCTTT	CASSLWTVMNTEAFF
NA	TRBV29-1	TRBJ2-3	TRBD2	TGCAGCTCTAGCGGGACCACAGATACGCAGTATTTT	CSSSGTTDTQYF
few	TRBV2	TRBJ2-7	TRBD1	TGTGCCAGCCATTACCTACCGGGACAGGCCAGTACCGAGCAGTACTTC	CASHYLPGQASTEQYF
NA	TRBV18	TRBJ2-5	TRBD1	TGTGCCAGCTCACCGAACCTCCGGACAGGGAGAGAAGAGACCCAGTACTTC	CASSPNLRTGREETQYF
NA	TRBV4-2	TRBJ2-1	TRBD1	TGTGCCAGCAGCCAAGGGGTACCGTCCCTCGGACAGGGAAGAAACAATGAGCAGTTCTTC	CASSQGVPSLGQGRNNEQFF
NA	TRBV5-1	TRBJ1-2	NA	TGCGCCAGCAGCGTGGACAGCTCTAACTATGGCTACACCTTC	CASSVDSSNYGYTF
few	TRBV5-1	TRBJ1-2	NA	TGCGCCAGCAGCGGGGACGCCCGAGGGGTTGATGGCTACACCTTC	CASSGDARGVDGYTF
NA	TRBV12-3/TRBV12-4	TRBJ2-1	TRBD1	TGTGCCAGCAGTTCCGGACAGGGGGCCCACAATGAGCAGTTCTTC	CASSSGQGAHNEQFF
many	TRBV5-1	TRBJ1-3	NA	TGCGCCAGCAGCTTGGTCAGCGGGGGGCAAGGAAACACCATATATTTT	CASSLVSGGQGNTIYF
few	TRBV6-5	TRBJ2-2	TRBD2	TGTGCCAGCAGTTACTCGAACCTCAGTTTTGCGGGAGTCGGGGAGCTGTTTTTT	CASSYSNLSFAGVGELFF
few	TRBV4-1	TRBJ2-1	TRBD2	TGCGCCAGCAGCCAGAGCGGGGGCCATTTATATGAGCAGTTCTTC	CASSQSGGHLYEQFF
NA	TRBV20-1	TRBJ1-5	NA	TGCAGTGCTAGAAATAGCAATCAGCCCCAGCATTTT	CSARNSNQPQHF